This TCR beta chain is drawn from a study of spatial heterogeneity in lung cancer. Across the study: Taken at a median of about two years after resection, follow-up PBMC samples underwent sequencing when available. The study observed each unique TCR and UMI combination more than ten times on average in raw reads.

TCRdb analysed the 5' RACE reads with MiXCR anew, one entry per CDR3 protein. The sample lists approximately 70,000 distinct CDR3 sequences, about 8.2% occurring once. Time point noted: blood at routine non-recurrence follow-up after resection. This clonotype was detected many times. Antigen specificity is unknown. Whole-study results and caveats: Tumor TCRs that were ubiquitous and expanded showed up in blood more at resection than follow-up.

Germline V lookup: CDR1 KGHDR, CDR2 SFDVKD. V shed 9 bases and J 3 bases; nucleotides not matched to a gene: 7. This CDR3 is built from 14 residues. Sequencing was performed on PBMCs, taken at follow-up. The source of this sequence is a female donor with early-stage non-small cell lung cancer. This sequence joins TRBV24-1 and TRBJ2-1, with 7 positions matching TRBD2. In DNA, the CDR3 is TGTGCCACCGCTGGGGGGGTGAACTACAATGAGCAGTTCTTC. Protein product: CATAGGVNYNEQFF.